The 27 T cell receptor beta chains listed next were all sequenced from one sample in a study. TCRdb re-called the RT-PCR reads through MiXCR, storing one row per CDR3 protein. The table records fewer than 800,000 distinct CDR3 sequences, approximately 15% of them present only once. Sequencing was carried out using memory CD4+ T cells from blood. All receptors derive from a female donor in good health, serving as a healthy control.

This clonotype has a count of ten or more. V is TRBV7-2 and J is TRBJ1-5; D ambiguous. This CDR3 contains 13 residues. V lost 2 bases and J 0 bases, leaving 2 bases between the germline ends. Germline V CDR1 and CDR2: SGHTA, FQGNSA. Written as DNA, the CDR3 is TGTGCCAGCAGCTTATTTAGCAATCAGCCCCAGCATTTT. Protein: CASSLFSNQPQHF.

This clonotype was seen a few times. The J gene is TRBJ2-3, the V gene TRBV19; no reliable D call. Trimming took off 3 bases at V and 4 bases at J, with 8 bases between the two ends. This CDR3 spans 13 amino acids. Germline V gene sequence: CDR1 LNHDA, CDR2 SQIVND (reference sequence). DNA for the CDR3: TGTGCCAGTAGTATGGGTTTGGCAGATACGCAGTATTTT. Translated, it gives CASSMGLADTQYF.

This clonotype has ten or more counts. The chain couples TRBV7-2 to TRBJ2-1; TRBD2 aligns across 7 bases. CDR3 length: 13 residues. V lost 11 bases to trimming and J lost 5 bases; unmatched junction nucleotides: 9. The germline gives CDR1 SGHTA, CDR2 FQGNSA. The CDR3 DNA is TGTGCCTCCGGAGGGCTAGCGGACAATGAGCAGTTCTTC. Its protein is CASGGLADNEQFF.

The J gene is TRBJ2-2, the V gene TRBV7-9; D is ambiguous. The CDR3 sequence is 17 residues long. Trimming removed 4 bases at V and 5 bases at J, with 20 bases between. From germline, CDR1 is SEHNR and CDR2 FQNEAQ (reference sequence). CDR3 sequence (DNA): TGTGCCAGCAGCTCGAACCCTGGACCAGTAGAGACCGGGGAGCTGTTTTTT. Amino acids: CASSSNPGPVETGELFF.

This clonotype was seen more than once but under ten times. The CDR3 DNA reads as TGCGCCAGCAGAGGGACAAATGACAATGAGCAGTTCTTC. Translated: CASRGTNDNEQFF. J is TRBJ2-1 and V is TRBV5-1, with D tentatively TRBD1 (6 bases). CDR3 length: 13 amino acids. Germline CDR1 is SGHRS and CDR2 is YFSETQ. V was trimmed by 5 bases and J by 5 bases, leaving 11 bases between them.

This sequence joins TRBV28 and TRBJ1-2; D is undetermined. V lost 2 bases to trimming and J lost 2 bases, with 6 bases between them. From germline, CDR1 is MDHEN and CDR2 SYDVKM. CDR3 size: 13 residues. The DNA of the CDR3 is TGTGCCAGCAGTTTACTGTCCAACTATGGCTACACCTTC. Translating gives CASSLLSNYGYTF.

The chain links TRBV5-1 to TRBJ2-7; D is undetermined. CDR1 is SGHRS, CDR2 YFSETQ, per germline. With 4 bases removed from V and 7 bases from J, the gap between germline ends came to 18 bases. There are 14 residues in the CDR3. In DNA, the CDR3 is TGCGCCAGCAGCCTTGTCCCCCATAACGGGGAGCAGTACTTC. Its protein is CASSLVPHNGEQYF.

This clonotype was seen ten or more times. The chain uses TRBV5-1 and TRBJ2-2, with TRBD2 matching 7 bases. Trimming removed 0 bases from V and 5 bases from J; junction bases left unmatched: 7. The V gene's germline CDR1 is SGHRS and CDR2 YFSETQ. This CDR3 is 16 amino acids long. The DNA for the CDR3 is TGCGCCAGCAGCTTGGGCGGTGGAGCGGGAACCGGGGAGCTGTTTTTT. It encodes CASSLGGGAGTGELFF.

The rearrangement uses TRBV12-3 or TRBV12-4 and TRBJ1-1; perhaps TRBD1 as D (5 bases). Trimming took 1 base from V and 1 from J, leaving 13 bases between them. The CDR3 contains 16 residues. The CDR3 protein is CASSLGAGQGNTEAFF. CDR3 DNA sequence: TGTGCCAGCAGTTTAGGAGCGGGGCAAGGGAACACTGAAGCTTTCTTT.

This clonotype was detected ten times or more. J is TRBJ1-4 and V is TRBV4-2; TRBD1 matches at 9 bases. CDR1 and CDR2 (germline): LGHNA, YNFKEQ. The CDR3 has 16 amino acids. The V gene end was trimmed by 0 bases and the J gene end by 8 bases; junction bases not matched to a gene: 7. CDR3 sequence reads: CASSQDSGTGQEKLFF. CDR3 DNA sequence: TGTGCCAGCAGCCAAGATTCCGGGACAGGGCAGGAAAAACTGTTTTTT.

There are a few counts of this clonotype. This chain connects TRBV5-1 to TRBJ1-5; D perhaps matches TRBD1 (5 bases). Germline CDR1 and CDR2: SGHRS and YFSETQ. There are 15 residues in the CDR3. Trimming took off 0 bases at V and 3 bases at J, with 10 bases between the two ends. Here the CDR3 DNA reads TGCGCCAGCAGCTTGGAAGGACACACCAATCAGCCCCAGCATTTT. This sequence encodes CASSLEGHTNQPQHF.

This clonotype came up a few times. The chain has TRBV21-1 and TRBJ2-7; the table's D gene call, TRBD2, was not cross checked with the DNA. TRBV21-1 is described as a pseudogene. There are 16 residues in the CDR3. CDR3 protein: CASSTPLPAGCGEQYF. DNA for the CDR3: TGTGCCAGCAGCACACCCCTCCCAGCGGGATGTGGGGAGCAGTACTTC.

The V call is TRBV3-1, the J call TRBJ1-5; tentatively, D is TRBD1 (6 bases). V was cut by 8 bases and J by 2 bases, with 13 bases left in between. The CDR3 covers 14 residues. The germline gives CDR1 LGHDT, CDR2 YNNKEL (reference sequence). This CDR3 reads CASGRGAGNQPQHF. In nucleotides, the CDR3 is TGTGCCAGCGGGCGGGGGGCTGGCAATCAGCCCCAGCATTTT.

The chain combines TRBV7-2 with TRBJ2-4; no clear D gene. Germline CDR1 SGHTA, CDR2 FQGNSA. The CDR3 runs to 12 residues. Trimming shortened V by 1 base and J by 8 bases, and 6 bases separated the two germline ends. The CDR3 region has the DNA TGTGCCAGCAGCTTAGACGGGCACATTCAGTACTTC. Translated, it gives CASSLDGHIQYF.

Ten or more counts support this clonotype. This sequence joins TRBV5-6 and TRBJ1-1; TRBD1 matches at 12 bases. Germline V CDR1 and CDR2: SGHDT, YYEEEE. Germline trimming cut 4 bases from V and 8 bases from J; bases unmatched to any gene: 3. This CDR3 is 13 amino acids long. The CDR3: CASSHGTGGEAFF. In DNA, the CDR3 is TGTGCCAGCAGCCACGGGACAGGGGGCGAAGCTTTCTTT.

The chain is built from TRBV27 and TRBJ2-3; a possible D gene is TRBD1 (6 bases). CDR3 length equals 13 residues. The V gene's germline CDR1 is MNHEY and CDR2 SMNVEV (reference sequence). V was trimmed by 7 bases and J by 2 bases, leaving 10 bases between them. Here the CDR3 DNA reads TGTGCCAGCACCCGGACAGACACAGATACGCAGTATTTT. Protein product: CASTRTDTDTQYF.

The chain couples TRBV6-1 to TRBJ2-7; D may match TRBD1 or TRBD2 (6 bases each). V shed 0 bases and J shed 4 bases, with 19 bases lying between them. This CDR3 contains 17 residues. Germline values: CDR1 MNHNS, CDR2 SASEGT. Written as DNA, the CDR3 is TGTGCCAGCAGTGAAGCGCTTCTTGGGGGGCGACGGTACGAGCAGTACTTC. Translation: CASSEALLGGRRYEQYF.

There are a few counts of this clonotype. The CDR3 bases are TGTGCCAGCAGCTTACGACAGCTACAGAACACCGGGGAGCTGTTTTTT. The encoded protein is CASSLRQLQNTGELFF. V is TRBV5-5 and J is TRBJ2-2; possibly TRBD1 for D (5 bases). This CDR3 is 16 amino acids long. The germline V gene has CDR1 SGHKS and CDR2 YYEKEE (reference sequence). V was clipped by 2 bases and J by 1 base, with 12 bases between them.

The table lists this clonotype with a few counts. The chain employs TRBV14 and TRBJ2-1; D gene ambiguous. Germline V lookup: CDR1 SGHDN, CDR2 FVKESK. Trimming shortened V by 4 bases and J by 6 bases, and 13 bases separated the two germline ends. The CDR3 is 14 residues long. CDR3 coding DNA: TGTGCCAGCAGCCCCCGCAGACGTTCCAATGAGCAGTTCTTC. This gives the protein CASSPRRRSNEQFF. Complete variable domain (other parts from reference TRBV14 and TRBJ2-1): EAGVTQFPSHSVIEKGQTVTLRCDPISGHDNLYWYRRVMGKEIKFLLHFVKESKQDESGMPNNRFLAERTGGTYSTLKVQPAELEDSGVYFCASSPRRRSNEQFFGPGTRLTVL.

In DNA, the CDR3 is TGTGCCAGCAGTCCTGCTAGTGAGGACCTCTATGGCTACACCTTC. Amino acid sequence: CASSPASEDLYGYTF. The chain recombines TRBV28 with TRBJ1-2; D gene uncertain. The CDR3 length is 15 residues. Trimming removed 5 bases from V and 4 bases from J, with 17 bases in between. Germline V CDR1 and CDR2: MDHEN, SYDVKM.

This clonotype was counted at least ten times. This rearrangement joins TRBV7-8 to TRBJ1-1; D is undetermined. V was clipped by 1 base and J by 5 bases, with 14 bases between them. The CDR3 sequence is 15 residues long. Germline-derived CDR1 and CDR2 are SGHVS and FQNEAQ. CDR3 bases: TGTGCCAGCAGCTTAGGAGGGTTTGGGAGAACTGAAGCTTTCTTT. Translating it yields CASSLGGFGRTEAFF.

This clonotype appeared many times. The genes are TRBV5-1 and TRBJ2-1, with a tentative D call TRBD1 (6 bases). V gave up 5 bases and J gave up 4 bases, with 13 bases separating them. The CDR3 is 14 amino acids. The germline CDR1 and CDR2 sequences are SGHRS and YFSETQ. CDR3 in DNA: TGCGCCAGCAGAGAACAGGGACCATACAATGAGCAGTTCTTC. Its protein is CASREQGPYNEQFF.

This clonotype was seen at least ten times. V and J are TRBV20-1 and TRBJ2-7; D could derive from TRBD1 or TRBD2 (5 bases each). CDR3 size: 13 residues. Germline V CDR1 and CDR2: DFQATT, SNEGSKA (reference sequence). Deletions cut 4 bases from V and 2 bases from J, with 12 bases between. The CDR3 spells CSATSGTAYEQYF. The CDR3, as DNA: TGCAGTGCTACGTCCGGGACGGCCTACGAGCAGTACTTC.

The rearrangement joins TRBV7-3 to TRBJ2-3, with 9 bases that match TRBD2. From germline, CDR1 is SGHTA and CDR2 FQGTGA. The CDR3 is 16 residues long. Trimming took 4 bases from V and 0 from J; bases not matched to a gene: 5. The chain's CDR3 is CASSSSGLASTDTQYF. CDR3 in DNA: TGTGCCAGCAGCTCTTCTGGACTAGCGAGCACAGATACGCAGTATTTT.

The rearrangement uses TRBV5-1 and TRBJ2-7, with D unclear. Per germline, CDR1 SGHRS and CDR2 YFSETQ. The CDR3 contains 13 residues. Trimming stripped 5 bases from V and 3 bases from J, with 12 bases between. For the CDR3, the DNA is TGCGCCAGCAGGGAAGCCCGCGGCTACGAGCAGTACTTC. Protein sequence: CASREARGYEQYF.

This clonotype was seen only a few times. This chain uses TRBV6-2 or TRBV6-3 with TRBJ2-7, with TRBD2 as a possible D gene (7 bases). The CDR3 runs 14 residues. From germline, CDR1 is MNHEY and CDR2 SVGEGT. Deletions cut 11 bases from V and 2 bases from J, with 19 bases between. The CDR3 coding sequence is TGTGCCGCCGGGGGGACAACCCCTACCTACGAGCAGTACTTC. This gives the protein CAAGGTTPTYEQYF.

This clonotype was counted many times. This rearrangement joins TRBV12-3 or TRBV12-4 to TRBJ2-4; D remains unclear. V lost 0 bases and J 8 bases, leaving 8 bases between the germline ends. The CDR3 is 13 residues long. The CDR3 sequence: CASSLAGGDIQYF. The DNA of the CDR3 is TGTGCCAGCAGTTTAGCGGGTGGAGACATTCAGTACTTC.